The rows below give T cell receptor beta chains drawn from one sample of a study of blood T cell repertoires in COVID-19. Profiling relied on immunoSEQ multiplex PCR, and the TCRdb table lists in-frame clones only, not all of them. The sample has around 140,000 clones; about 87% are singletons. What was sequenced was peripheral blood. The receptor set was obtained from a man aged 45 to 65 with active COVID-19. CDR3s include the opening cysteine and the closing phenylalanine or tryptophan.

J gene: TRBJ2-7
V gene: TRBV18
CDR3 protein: CASSPPDRVRQYF

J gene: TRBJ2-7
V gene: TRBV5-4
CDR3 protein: CASSAGNRTYEQYF

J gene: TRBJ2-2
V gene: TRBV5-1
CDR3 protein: CASSLLTGVSGELFF

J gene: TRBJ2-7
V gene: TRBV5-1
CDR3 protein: CASSLARDRAYEQYF

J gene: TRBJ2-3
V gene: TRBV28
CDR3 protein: CASSSPTDTQYF

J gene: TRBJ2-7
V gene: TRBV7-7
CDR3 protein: CASSRGQTYEQYF

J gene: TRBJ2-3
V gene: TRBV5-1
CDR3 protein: CASSYGPDTQYF

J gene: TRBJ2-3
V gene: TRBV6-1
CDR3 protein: CASSEGWRTSITDTQYF

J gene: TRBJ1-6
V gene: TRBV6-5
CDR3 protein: CASSYGQGPNNSPLHF

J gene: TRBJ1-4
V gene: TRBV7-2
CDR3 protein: CASSQGKATNEKLFF

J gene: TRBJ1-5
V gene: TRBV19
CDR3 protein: CASSAFRDQPQHF

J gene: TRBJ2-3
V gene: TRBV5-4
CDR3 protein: CASSPPHITDTQYF

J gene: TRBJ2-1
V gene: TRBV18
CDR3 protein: CASSPDREREQFF

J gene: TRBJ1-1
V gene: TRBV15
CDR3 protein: CATSGRERRTEAFF

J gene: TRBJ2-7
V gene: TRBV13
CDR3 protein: CASSLGATGDFYEQYF

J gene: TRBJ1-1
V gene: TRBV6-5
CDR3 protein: CATYRGARAEAFF

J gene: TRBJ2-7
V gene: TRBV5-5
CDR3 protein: CASSPGTGSTYEQYF

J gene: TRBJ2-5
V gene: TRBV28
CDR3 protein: CASSLALAGVETQYF

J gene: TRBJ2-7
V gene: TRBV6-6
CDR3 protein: CASTLREGEQYF

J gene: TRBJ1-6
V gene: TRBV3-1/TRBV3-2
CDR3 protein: CASSRVNCPLHF

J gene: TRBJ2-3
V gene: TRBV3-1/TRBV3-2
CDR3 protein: CASRLNSKTDTQYF

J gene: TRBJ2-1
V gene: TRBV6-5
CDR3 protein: CASRTGSKIWNEQFF

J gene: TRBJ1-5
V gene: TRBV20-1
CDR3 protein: CSASAPSGTSSNQPQHF

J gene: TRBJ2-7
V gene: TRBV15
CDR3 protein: CATSRDLQGPYEQYF

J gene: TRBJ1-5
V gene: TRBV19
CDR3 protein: CASSMNRDNQPQHF

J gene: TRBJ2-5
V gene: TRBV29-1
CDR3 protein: CSGRTGGETQYF

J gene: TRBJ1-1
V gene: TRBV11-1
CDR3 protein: CASSLAGIGAFF

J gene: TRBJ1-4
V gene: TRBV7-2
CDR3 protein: CASTRQANEKLFF

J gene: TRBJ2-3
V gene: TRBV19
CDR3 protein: CATASWDTQYF

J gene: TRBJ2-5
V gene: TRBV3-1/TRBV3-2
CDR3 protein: CASSQDEGMTRPQETQYF

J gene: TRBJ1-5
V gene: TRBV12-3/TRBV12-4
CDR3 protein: CASRVWGGQPQHF

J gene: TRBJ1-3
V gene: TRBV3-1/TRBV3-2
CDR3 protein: CASSPTGIGNTIYF

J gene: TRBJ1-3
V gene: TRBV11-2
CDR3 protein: CASSQGGPYSGNTIYF

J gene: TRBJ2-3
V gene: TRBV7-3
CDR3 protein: CASSVGLAGGGTDTQYF

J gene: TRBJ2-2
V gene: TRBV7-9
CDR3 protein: CASSPDREAGELFF

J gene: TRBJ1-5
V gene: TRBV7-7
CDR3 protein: CASSLVAGRRLYGNQPQHF

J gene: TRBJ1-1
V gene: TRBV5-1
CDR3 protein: CASSFGRGGTEAFF

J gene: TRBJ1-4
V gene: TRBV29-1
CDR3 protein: CSVEGALDNEKLFF

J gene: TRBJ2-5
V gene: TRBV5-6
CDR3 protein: CASARAGFGTQYF

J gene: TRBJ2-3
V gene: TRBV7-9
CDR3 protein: CASSELRGKVDTQYF

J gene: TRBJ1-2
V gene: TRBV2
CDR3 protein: CASSWDRAANYGYTF

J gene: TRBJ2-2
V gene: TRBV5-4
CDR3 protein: CASSRYRDRTGELFF

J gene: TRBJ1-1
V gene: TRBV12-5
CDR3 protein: CASGSRTGPFEAFF

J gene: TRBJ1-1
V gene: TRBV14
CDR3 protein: CASSQDQNTEAFF

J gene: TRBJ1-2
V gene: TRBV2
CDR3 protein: CASSRSGRAQYYGYTF

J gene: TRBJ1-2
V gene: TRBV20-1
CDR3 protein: CSASSGGRNYGYTF

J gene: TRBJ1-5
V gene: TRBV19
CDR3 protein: CASSYRETNQPQHF

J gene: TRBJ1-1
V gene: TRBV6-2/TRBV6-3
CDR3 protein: CASSPWGQVQSEAFF

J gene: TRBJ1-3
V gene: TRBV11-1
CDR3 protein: CASSLQQGSSGNTIYF

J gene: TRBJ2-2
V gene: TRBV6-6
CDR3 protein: CASRPGWANTGELFF

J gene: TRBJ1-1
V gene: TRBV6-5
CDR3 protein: CASRRGQVSMDAFF

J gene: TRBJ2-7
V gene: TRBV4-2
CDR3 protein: CASSLGTSGAYEQYF

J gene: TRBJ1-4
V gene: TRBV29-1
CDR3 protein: CSVELRQGRGKLFF